This T cell receptor (beta chain) was retrieved from a study of cytomegalovirus exposure and HLA in healthy donors. Study-wide results and caveats: In a later analysis, compared with equally common non-associated chains, HLA-associated beta chains were more expanded. Cytomegalovirus status was reportedly diagnosed by the classifier with high sensitivity and specificity.

Regarding this clone: What it recognizes is unknown.

Trimming took 6 bases from V and 5 from J, leaving 22 bases between them. This CDR3 is built from 16 residues. Germline CDR1 is SNHLY and CDR2 is FYNNEI. Vbeta (60) and Jbeta (13) primers were used in the PCR. The data were produced by immunoSEQ multiplex PCR, yet TCRdb's version contains in-frame clones alone and is incomplete. The table lists about 150,000 clones, over 65% of them singletons. This TCR was sampled from a woman aged 40 to 55 in good health and CMV-seronegative. The specimen sequenced was PBMCs. The rearrangement links TRBV2 to TRBJ2-5; tentatively, D is TRBD1 (6 bases). For the CDR3, the DNA is TGTGCCAGCAGAGAGCGGACCTTAGGGGGTGGGGAGACCCAGTACTTC. The encoded protein is CASRERTLGGGETQYF.